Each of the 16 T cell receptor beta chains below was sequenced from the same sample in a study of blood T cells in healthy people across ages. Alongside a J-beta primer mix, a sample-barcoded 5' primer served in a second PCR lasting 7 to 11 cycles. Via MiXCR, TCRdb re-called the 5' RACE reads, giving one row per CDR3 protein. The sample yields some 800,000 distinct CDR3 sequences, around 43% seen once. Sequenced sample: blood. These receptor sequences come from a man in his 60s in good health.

The CDR3, as DNA: TGCAGTGCTAGTATAGCGGGAGGCTCCTACGAGCAGTACTTC. Encoded protein: CSASIAGGSYEQYF. The V and J genes are TRBV20-1 and TRBJ2-7, with 10 positions matching TRBD2. Per germline, CDR1 DFQATT and CDR2 SNEGSKA (reference sequence). With V trimmed by 3 bases and J by 0 bases, 2 bases remained unmatched. This CDR3 has 14 residues.

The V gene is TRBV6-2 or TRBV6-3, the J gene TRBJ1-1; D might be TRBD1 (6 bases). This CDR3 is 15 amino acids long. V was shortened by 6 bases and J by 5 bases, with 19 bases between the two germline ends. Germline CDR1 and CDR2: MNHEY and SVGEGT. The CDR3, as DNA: TGTGCCAGCAGCCCTCAAACAGGGTTGAGGACTGAAGCTTTCTTT. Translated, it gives CASSPQTGLRTEAFF.

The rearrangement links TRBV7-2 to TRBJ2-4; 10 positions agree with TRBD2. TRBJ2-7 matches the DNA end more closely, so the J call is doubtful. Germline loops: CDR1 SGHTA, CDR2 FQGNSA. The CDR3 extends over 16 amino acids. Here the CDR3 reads CASSLVGSSGGYEQYF. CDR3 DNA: TGTGCCAGCAGCTTAGTCGGGTCTAGCGGGGGCTACGAGCAGTACTTC.

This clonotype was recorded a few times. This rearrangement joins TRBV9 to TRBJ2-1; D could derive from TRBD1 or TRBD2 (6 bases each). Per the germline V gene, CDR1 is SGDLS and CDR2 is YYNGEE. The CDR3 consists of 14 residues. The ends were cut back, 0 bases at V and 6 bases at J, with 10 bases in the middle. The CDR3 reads CASSVDGGRNEQFF. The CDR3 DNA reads TGTGCCAGCAGCGTAGATGGGGGGCGCAATGAGCAGTTCTTC.

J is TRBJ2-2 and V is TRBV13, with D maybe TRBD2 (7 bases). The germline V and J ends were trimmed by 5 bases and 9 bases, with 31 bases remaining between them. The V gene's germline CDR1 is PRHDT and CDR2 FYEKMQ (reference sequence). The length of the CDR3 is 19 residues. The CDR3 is CASSPRTRGGGSVKRELFF. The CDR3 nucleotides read TGTGCCAGCAGCCCGAGGACCCGCGGCGGGGGCTCTGTCAAGCGGGAGCTGTTTTTT.

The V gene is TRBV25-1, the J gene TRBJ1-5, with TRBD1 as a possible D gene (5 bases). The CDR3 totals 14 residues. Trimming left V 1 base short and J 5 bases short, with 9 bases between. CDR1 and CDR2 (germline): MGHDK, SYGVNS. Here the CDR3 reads CASSESGTYQPQHF. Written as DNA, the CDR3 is TGTGCCAGCAGTGAATCGGGGACCTATCAGCCCCAGCATTTT.

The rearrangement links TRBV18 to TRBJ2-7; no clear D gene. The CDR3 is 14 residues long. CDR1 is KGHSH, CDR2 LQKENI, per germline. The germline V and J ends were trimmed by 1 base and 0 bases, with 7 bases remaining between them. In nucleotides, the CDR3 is TGTGCCAGCTCACCACAGGCCAGCTCCTACGAGCAGTACTTC. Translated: CASSPQASSYEQYF.

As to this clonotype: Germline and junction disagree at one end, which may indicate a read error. CDR3 residues: CAGSYGQGISYEQYF. For the CDR3, the DNA is TGTGCCGGCAGTTATGGACAGGGGATCTCCTACGAGCAGTACTTC. The rearrangement uses TRBV7-2 and TRBJ2-7; TRBD1 aligns across 9 bases. Per germline, CDR1 SGHTA and CDR2 FQGNSA. This CDR3 is 15 amino acids long.

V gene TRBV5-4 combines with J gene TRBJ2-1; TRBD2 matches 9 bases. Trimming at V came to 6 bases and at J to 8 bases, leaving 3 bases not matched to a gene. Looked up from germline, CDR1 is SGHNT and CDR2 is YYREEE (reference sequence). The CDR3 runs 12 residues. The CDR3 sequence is CASKASGDEQFF. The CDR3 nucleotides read TGTGCCAGCAAGGCTAGCGGGGATGAGCAGTTCTTC.

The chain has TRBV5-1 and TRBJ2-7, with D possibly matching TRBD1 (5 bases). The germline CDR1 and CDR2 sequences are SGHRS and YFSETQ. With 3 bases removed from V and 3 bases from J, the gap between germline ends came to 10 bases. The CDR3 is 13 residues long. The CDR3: CASSSSDNYEQYF. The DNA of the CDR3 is TGCGCCAGCAGCTCCTCGGACAACTACGAGCAGTACTTC.

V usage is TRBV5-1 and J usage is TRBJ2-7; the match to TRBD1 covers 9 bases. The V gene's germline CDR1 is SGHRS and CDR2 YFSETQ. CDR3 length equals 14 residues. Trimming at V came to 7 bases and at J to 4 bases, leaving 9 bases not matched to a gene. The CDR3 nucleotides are TGCGCCAGCGGCCCGGGACAGGGCGTGTACGAGCAGTACTTC. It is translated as CASGPGQGVYEQYF.

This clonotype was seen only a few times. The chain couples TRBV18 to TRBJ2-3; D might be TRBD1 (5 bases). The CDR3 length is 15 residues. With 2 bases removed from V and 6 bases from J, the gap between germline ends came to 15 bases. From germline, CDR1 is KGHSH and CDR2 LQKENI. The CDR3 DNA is TGTGCCAGCTCACCAGGCGTCCAGGGTGGGGATACGCAGTATTTT. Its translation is CASSPGVQGGDTQYF.

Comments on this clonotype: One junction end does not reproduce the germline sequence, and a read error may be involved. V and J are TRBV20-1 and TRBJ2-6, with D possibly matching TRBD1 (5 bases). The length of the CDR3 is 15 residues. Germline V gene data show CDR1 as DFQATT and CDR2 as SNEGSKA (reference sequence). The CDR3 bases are TGCAATGCTAGAAAGGGCTCCTCTGGGGCCAACGTCCCGACTTTC. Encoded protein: CNARKGSSGANVPTF.

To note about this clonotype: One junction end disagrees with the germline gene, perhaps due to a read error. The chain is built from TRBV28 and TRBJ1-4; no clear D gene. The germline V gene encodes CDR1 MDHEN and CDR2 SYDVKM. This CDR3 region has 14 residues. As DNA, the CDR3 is TGTGCCAGCAGCTCAGGCGGAATGCAAGAAATACTGTTTTTT. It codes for CASSSGGMQEILFF.

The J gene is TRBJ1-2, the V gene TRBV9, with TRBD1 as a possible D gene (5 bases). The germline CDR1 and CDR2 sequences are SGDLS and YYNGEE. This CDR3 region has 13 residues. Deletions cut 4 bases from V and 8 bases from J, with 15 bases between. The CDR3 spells CASSLSGGDGYTF. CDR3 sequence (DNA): TGTGCCAGCAGCCTGTCTGGGGGAGACGGCTACACCTTC.

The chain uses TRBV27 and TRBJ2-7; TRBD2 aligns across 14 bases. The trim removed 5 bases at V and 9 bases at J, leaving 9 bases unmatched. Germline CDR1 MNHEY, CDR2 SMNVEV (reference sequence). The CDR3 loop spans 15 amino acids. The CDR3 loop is CASSAGTSGGRGQYF. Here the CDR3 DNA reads TGTGCCAGCAGTGCTGGGACTAGCGGGGGTAGGGGGCAGTACTTC.